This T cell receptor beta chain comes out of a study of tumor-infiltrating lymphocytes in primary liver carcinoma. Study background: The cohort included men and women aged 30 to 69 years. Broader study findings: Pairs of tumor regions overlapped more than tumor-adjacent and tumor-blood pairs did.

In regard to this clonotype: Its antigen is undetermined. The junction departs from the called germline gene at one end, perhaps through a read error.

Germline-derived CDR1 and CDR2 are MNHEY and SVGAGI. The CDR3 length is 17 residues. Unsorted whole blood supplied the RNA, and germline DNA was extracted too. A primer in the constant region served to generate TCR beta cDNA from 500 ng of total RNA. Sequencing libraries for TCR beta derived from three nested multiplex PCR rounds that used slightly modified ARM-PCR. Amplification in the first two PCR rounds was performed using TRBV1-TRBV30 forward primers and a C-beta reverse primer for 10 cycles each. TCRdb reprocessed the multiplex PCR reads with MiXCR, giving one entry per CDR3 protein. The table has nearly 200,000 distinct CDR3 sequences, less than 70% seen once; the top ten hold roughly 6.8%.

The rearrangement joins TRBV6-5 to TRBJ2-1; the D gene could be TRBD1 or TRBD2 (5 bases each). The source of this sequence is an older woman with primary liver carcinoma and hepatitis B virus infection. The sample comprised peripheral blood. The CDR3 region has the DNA TGTGCCAGCAGAGTCTGGGGGTGCATAAGAGGTAGGGATGAGCAGCTCTTC. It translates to CASRVWGCIRGRDEQLF.